The 23 T cell receptor beta chains given below trace back to one sample, sequenced in a study of T cell responses to AZD1222 COVID-19 vaccine. Clones were sequenced by immunoSEQ multiplex PCR, and TCRdb holds only the in-frame ones, with some missing. This table has roughly 150,000 clones, less than 90% appearing once. The source was peripheral blood, collected after recovery from COVID-19. The receptors were sampled from an adult who had recovered from COVID-19.

The chain joins TRBV5-6 to TRBJ2-7; 9 positions match TRBD1. The length of the CDR3 is 14 residues. Germline loops: CDR1 SGHDT, CDR2 YYEEEE. V lost 2 bases, J lost 6 bases, and 6 bases stayed unmatched. The DNA of the CDR3 is TGTGCCAGCAGCTTCCTACAGGGGGCACCCGAGCAGTACTTC. Translation: CASSFLQGAPEQYF.

This clone was seen more than once but under ten times. V and J are TRBV5-1 and TRBJ1-1; the D is unclear. Germline V CDR1 and CDR2: SGHRS, YFSETQ. This CDR3 spans 18 amino acids. V shed 0 bases and J shed 8 bases, with 26 bases lying between them. CDR3 sequence (DNA): TGCGCCAGCAGCTTGGGGATTATGCTTCTCGACCGAAGCGGGGAAGCTTTCTTT. Translated, it gives CASSLGIMLLDRSGEAFF.

This rearrangement joins TRBV5-1 to TRBJ2-3, with unresolved D. V was cut by 0 bases and J by 0 bases, with 8 bases left in between. The CDR3 consists of 15 residues. Germline V gene sequence: CDR1 SGHRS, CDR2 YFSETQ. CDR3 residues: CASSLATGSTDTQYF. The DNA of the CDR3 is TGCGCCAGCAGCTTGGCCACTGGGAGCACAGATACGCAGTATTTT.

J is TRBJ2-3 and V is TRBV6-2 or TRBV6-3; TRBD1 matches at 8 bases. Germline CDR1 and CDR2: MNHEY and SVGEGT. After removal of 5 bases from V and 1 base from J, the junction contained 11 bases not matched to a gene. This CDR3 comprises 17 residues. The CDR3 DNA reads as TGTGCCAGCAGTAAAACCCCGACAGGGGCAGGCACAGATACGCAGTATTTT. Its translation: CASSKTPTGAGTDTQYF.

This clone has more than one count but fewer than ten. V is TRBV6-5 and J is TRBJ2-5; TRBD1 agrees at 8 bases. The trim removed 5 bases at V and 4 bases at J, leaving 9 bases unmatched. The CDR3 contains 15 residues. Germline lookup yields CDR1 MNHEY and CDR2 SVGAGI. The CDR3 nucleotides are TGTGCCAGCAGTCCTTTGACAGGGGTTGGAGAGACCCAGTACTTC. Translated, it gives CASSPLTGVGETQYF.

A word on this clone: Additional DNA sequences in this sample encode the identical CDR3. This chain links TRBV7-9 with TRBJ1-3, with no clear D. This CDR3 comprises 15 residues. Trimming stripped 1 base from V and 4 bases from J, with 11 bases between. Germline V gives CDR1 SEHNR, CDR2 FQNEAQ (reference sequence). CDR3 loop: CASSLDAASGNTIYF. CDR3 coding DNA: TGTGCCAGCAGCTTAGACGCGGCTTCGGGAAACACCATATATTTT.

The CDR3 DNA follows: TGCGCCAGCAGCCGCGGGAGCGGGGACAATGAGCAGTTCTTC. It yields the protein CASSRGSGDNEQFF. The rearrangement joins TRBV5-1 to TRBJ2-1, with 7 bases matching TRBD2. The V segment lost 4 bases and the J segment 5 bases; nucleotides outside the gene matches: 6. CDR3 length equals 14 residues. Looked up from germline, CDR1 is SGHRS and CDR2 is YFSETQ.

The chain recombines TRBV7-3 with TRBJ1-1; 10 bases line up with TRBD1. The CDR3 has 16 amino acids. V lost 5 bases to trimming and J lost 4 bases; unmatched junction nucleotides: 10. The germline V gene encodes CDR1 SGHTA and CDR2 FQGTGA. The CDR3 loop reads CASSIRTGGGLTEAFF. The CDR3 region has the DNA TGTGCCAGCAGCATCAGGACAGGGGGTGGTCTCACTGAAGCTTTCTTT.

The rearrangement uses TRBV9 and TRBJ2-1; a possible D gene is TRBD1 (6 bases). Trimming shortened V by 3 bases and J by 9 bases, and 10 bases separated the two germline ends. The CDR3 spans 12 residues. Germline V gene sequence: CDR1 SGDLS, CDR2 YYNGEE. The CDR3 sequence: CASSAQGFEQFF. In DNA form, the CDR3 reads TGTGCCAGCAGCGCCCAGGGGTTTGAGCAGTTCTTC.

The rearrangement uses TRBV3-1 (or the pseudogene TRBV3-2) and TRBJ2-3; a possible D gene is TRBD2 (6 bases). The length of the CDR3 is 13 residues. In germline, CDR1 is LGHDT, CDR2 YNNKEL (reference sequence). With 4 bases removed from V and 6 bases from J, the gap between germline ends came to 11 bases. Here the CDR3 DNA reads TGTGCCAGCAGCCCCGGGACTGGTGATACGCAGTATTTT. It is translated as CASSPGTGDTQYF.

The J gene is TRBJ1-5, the V gene TRBV6-1; 7 bases are a match to TRBD1. This CDR3 region has 20 residues. V was pared by 4 bases and J by 0 bases, with 18 bases of the junction left unmatched. Germline assignment: CDR1 MNHNS and CDR2 SASEGT. The DNA of the CDR3 is TGTGCCAGCAGTGGAGAGGGGACAATCTCTCAGGGGGATAGCAATCAGCCCCAGCATTTT. Encoded protein: CASSGEGTISQGDSNQPQHF.

The chain has TRBV27 and TRBJ1-5; D is perhaps TRBD1 (5 bases). This CDR3 spans 16 amino acids. Germline V gene lookup returns CDR1 MNHEY and CDR2 SMNVEV (reference sequence). V was trimmed by 5 bases and J by 0 bases, leaving 14 bases between them. CDR3 sequence (DNA): TGTGCCAGCAGTCTGGGCGGGGGAATTAGCAATCAGCCCCAGCATTTT. It encodes CASSLGGGISNQPQHF.

The chain employs TRBV28 and TRBJ2-7; D perhaps matches TRBD2 (6 bases). Germline loops: CDR1 MDHEN, CDR2 SYDVKM. This CDR3 is built from 16 residues. V lost 4 bases, J lost 0 bases, and 16 bases lay in between. CDR3 protein: CASSSPGVQSSYEQYF. The CDR3 DNA follows: TGTGCCAGCAGTTCTCCGGGGGTACAGAGCTCCTACGAGCAGTACTTC.

The V and J genes are TRBV3-1 (or the pseudogene TRBV3-2) and TRBJ1-3, with D tentatively TRBD1 (5 bases). CDR3 size: 13 residues. Germline values: CDR1 LGHDT, CDR2 YNNKEL (reference sequence). With 2 bases removed from V and 8 bases from J, the gap between germline ends came to 10 bases. The CDR3 reads CASSQPGGDTIYF. Written as DNA, the CDR3 is TGTGCCAGCAGCCAACCGGGGGGGGACACCATATATTTT.

The chain recombines TRBV6-5 with TRBJ1-3; D unresolved. Trimming removed 8 bases from V and 4 bases from J, with 12 bases in between. Looked up from germline, CDR1 is MNHEY and CDR2 is SVGAGI. This CDR3 region has 13 residues. The CDR3 region is CASLRDNGNTIYF. Written as DNA, the CDR3 is TGTGCCAGCCTTAGGGATAACGGAAACACCATATATTTT.

Only a few counts were recorded for this clone. The rearrangement links TRBV7-8 to TRBJ1-5, with TRBD1 as a possible D gene (6 bases). Trimming took 0 bases from V and 5 from J, leaving 11 bases between them. CDR3 size: 15 residues. Germline assignment: CDR1 SGHVS and CDR2 FQNEAQ. CDR3 region: CASSLAQGLHQPQHF. The CDR3 DNA reads TGTGCCAGCAGCTTAGCACAGGGATTGCATCAGCCCCAGCATTTT.

The V gene is TRBV19, the J gene TRBJ2-7; D is unclear. The CDR3 contains 13 residues. CDR1 is LNHDA and CDR2 is SQIVND in the germline V gene (reference sequence). Trimming cost V 1 base and J 0 bases, with 4 bases left between them. CDR3 nucleotide sequence: TGTGCCAGTAGTATAGGGACCTCCTACGAGCAGTACTTC. It yields the protein CASSIGTSYEQYF.

The chain uses TRBV28 and TRBJ1-1, with TRBD1 matching 8 bases. The V gene's germline CDR1 is MDHEN and CDR2 SYDVKM. V gave up 7 bases and J gave up 3 bases; unmatched junction bases: 10. The CDR3 loop spans 15 amino acids. In nucleotides, the CDR3 is TGTGCCAGCAACCAAGCACGGGACAGGTACACTGAAGCTTTCTTT. The encoded protein is CASNQARDRYTEAFF.

The gene calls are TRBV3-1 (or the pseudogene TRBV3-2) and TRBJ1-1; D ambiguous. Between the trimmed V and J ends, which lost 6 bases and 0 bases, there was a span of 8 bases. The CDR3 loop spans 13 amino acids. Germline V gives CDR1 LGHDT, CDR2 YNNKEL (reference sequence). This chain's CDR3 is CASSERMNTEAFF. CDR3 nucleotides: TGTGCCAGCAGTGAACGCATGAACACTGAAGCTTTCTTT.

This rearrangement joins TRBV7-9 to TRBJ1-2; D is uncertain. The V gene's germline CDR1 is SEHNR and CDR2 FQNEAQ (reference sequence). Trimming removed 4 bases from V and 5 bases from J, with 8 bases in between. The CDR3 is 12 amino acids. In DNA, the CDR3 is TGTGCCAGCAGCTCGGGTCCTTATGGCTACACCTTC. Protein sequence: CASSSGPYGYTF.

The chain recombines TRBV7-8 with TRBJ1-5; D possibly corresponds to TRBD1 (5 bases). The germline V gene encodes CDR1 SGHVS and CDR2 FQNEAQ. Trimming pared 5 bases from V and 3 bases from J, leaving 11 bases between. The CDR3 runs 14 residues. DNA of the CDR3: TGTGCCAGCAGCCCGGGACGAAACAATCAGCCCCAGCATTTT. Its protein product is CASSPGRNNQPQHF.

CDR3: CASSPKSQSGDRWGPQHF. In nucleotides, the CDR3 is TGTGCCAGCTCACCAAAAAGTCAATCGGGGGACAGGTGGGGTCCCCAGCATTTT. This rearrangement joins TRBV18 to TRBJ1-5; 8 positions agree with TRBD1. Germline V gene sequence: CDR1 KGHSH, CDR2 LQKENI. Losses at the gene ends were 2 bases for V and 10 bases for J; bases not matched to a gene: 19. This CDR3 has 18 residues.

CDR3 residues: CASSQGPATAYNEQFF. The CDR3 bases are TGCGCCAGCAGCCAAGGCCCCGCGACAGCCTACAATGAGCAGTTCTTC. The chain uses TRBV4-1 and TRBJ2-1; the D gene is possibly TRBD1 (5 bases). The length of the CDR3 is 16 residues. The V gene lost 1 base and the J gene lost 2 bases, with 12 bases spanning the gap. Per germline, CDR1 MGHRA and CDR2 YSYEKL.